Described below is a single T cell receptor beta chain sequence and its context. Its antigen is unidentified. This CDR3 has 12 amino acids. The V gene's germline CDR1 is DFQATT and CDR2 SNEGSKA (reference sequence). This entry belongs to a study of T cells expressing NK-cell markers. Study-wide results and limits: Whether expanded NKG2C+ T cell clones recognized HCMV stayed uncertain.

TCRdb re-called the 5' RACE reads and shows each CDR3 protein once, DNA omitted. The table for this sample gives some 390,000 distinct CDR3 sequences. The chain combines TRBV20-1 with TRBJ2-2; no DNA is available, so the TRBD2 call from TCRdb remains unchecked. The source material was blood T cells: a sorted CD56 or NKG2C T cell subset, CD4+ or CD8+ T cells, or bulk PBMC T cells (not recorded which). This receptor was identified in a woman aged 45 to 65 in good health. The CDR3 loop is CSARGLGGELFF.